The entry below gives a single T cell receptor (beta chain) sequence along with its context. Its binding antigen is unknown. Base quality data are lacking; no much larger clone is found one base away. This entry comes from a study of technical replicates of blood from a handful of donors (dated by TCRdb to 2017 to 2019). The protocol used for the library was the immunoSEQ multiplex PCR assay. TCRdb obtained this table from immuneACCESS and retained in-frame rearrangements with V and J assigned. These tables miss some clones; where compared with another copy, unresolved V genes account for less than half of the shortfall, and the remainder is unexplained. This sample holds some 56,000 clones; roughly 95% were observed only once. About 4% of the sample goes to the ten largest clones. From its cysteine to its phenylalanine, the CDR3 spans 15 amino acids. The kept DNA is CDR3 alone, 45 bases in frame from the first base. Via the germline V gene (reference sequence), CDR1 is LNHDA and CDR2 SQIVND. V sheds 2 bases and J sheds 1 base, leaving 10 bases between their ends.

The receptor was isolated from a human donor in good health. Some clones in this sample may be carry-over from other donors' samples. The V gene is TRBV19 and the J gene is TRBJ2-3; possibly the D gene is TRBD1, per 5 matching bases. Sequencing input: PBMCs. The encoded CDR3 is CASSIQGTGTDTQYF. The nucleotide sequence is given as TGTGCCAGTAGTATACAGGGTACGGGCACAGATACGCAGTATTTT.